Sequencing of this TCR beta chain was carried out in a study of shared clonotypes between healthy human individuals. Sorted-subset replicate PCRs used roughly 220 ng DNA, approximately 30,000 T cell genomes. Sequencing used immunoSEQ multiplex PCR; TCRdb keeps in-frame clones, though not all of them. The sample carries 2,500,000 or so clones, approximately 90% recorded once. CDR1 and CDR2 from the germline V gene are MNHNY and SVGAGI (reference sequence). V lost 8 bases to trimming and J lost 2 bases, with 19 bases between them. There are 15 residues in the CDR3. The sequenced material came from naive CD4+ T cells sorted from blood. Described subset: CD45RA+ positively selected. The chain couples TRBV6-6 to TRBJ2-7; possible D gene TRBD1, 5 bases. The clonotype comes from a man aged 18 to 35 in good health. CDR3 loop: CASGDAGQGTYEQYF. The CDR3 nucleotides read TGTGCCAGCGGTGACGCTGGGCAGGGTACCTACGAGCAGTACTTC.